This T cell receptor (beta chain) derives from a study of blood T cell repertoires in COVID-19. Study information: T cells, B-cell-depleted T cells, or PBMCs supplied cDNA or gDNA.

A Seattle source enrolled patients during active infection and followed them longitudinally. This CDR3 spans 12 amino acids. Trimming took off 4 bases at V and 3 bases at J, with 6 bases between the two ends. In germline, CDR1 is KGHSH, CDR2 LQKENI. Methods used by the authors: For nucleated cells, counts were estimated from reference gene primer amplification. Assay used: immunoSEQ multiplex PCR; TCRdb lists only in-frame clones, some missing. V and J calls and clone size are as listed in that table; D and trimming were resolved from the DNA. Among 220,000 or so clones, around four fifths were seen once, and the ten largest hold 8% to 10%.

Material for sequencing was peripheral blood. The receptor's source is a woman aged 80 or over with COVID-19, enrolled during active disease. The J gene is TRBJ1-1, the V gene TRBV18; D remains ambiguous. As DNA, the CDR3 is TGTGCCAGCTCACTCCAATACACTGAAGCTTTCTTT. Translated, it gives CASSLQYTEAFF.